A selection of T cell receptor beta chains follows, all from one sample in a study of blood T cell repertoires in COVID-19. The assay was immunoSEQ multiplex PCR, and TCRdb's table has in-frame clones only and misses some. The table includes fewer than 140,000 clones, 71% detected once. Source material: peripheral blood. All receptors derive from a human donor with acute or convalescent COVID-19. The donor label of this sample is uncertain. Both conserved end residues are part of each CDR3. Each record gives: V gene, clone size, D gene, J gene, CDR3 protein, CDR3 DNA. A D gene is named only where the DNA matches it firmly. Clone sizes are given selectively: once, few, many, or a class where the clone is expanded.

TRBV4-1	NA	NA	TRBJ2-1	CASSGFTADEQFF	TGCGCCAGCAGCGGCTTCACAGCAGATGAGCAGTTCTTC
TRBV9	NA	NA	TRBJ2-7	CASSAGTGGDSYEQYF	TGTGCCAGCAGCGCCGGAACGGGGGGCGATTCCTACGAGCAGTACTTC
TRBV7-9	NA	NA	TRBJ1-2	CASSSEANYGYTF	TGTGCCAGCAGCTCGGAGGCTAACTATGGCTACACCTTC
TRBV6-5	NA	TRBD1	TRBJ2-3	CASSRTGTVTDTQYF	TGTGCCAGCAGCAGAACCGGGACAGTAACAGATACGCAGTATTTT
TRBV24-1	NA	TRBD2	TRBJ2-1	CATSDGGASGGALNEQFF	TGTGCCACCAGTGACGGCGGGGCTAGCGGGGGGGCCCTTAATGAGCAGTTCTTC
TRBV19	few	TRBD1	TRBJ1-2	CASRPADRGDYGYTF	TGTGCCAGCCGTCCCGCGGACAGGGGAGACTATGGCTACACCTTC
TRBV3-1/TRBV3-2	NA	NA	TRBJ2-3	CASSHTDTQYF	TGTGCCAGCAGTCACACAGATACGCAGTATTTT
TRBV3-1/TRBV3-2	NA	TRBD1	TRBJ1-2	CASRLGQGRGYTF	TGTGCCAGCAGACTTGGACAGGGGCGAGGCTACACCTTC
TRBV7-9	NA	NA	TRBJ2-2	CASSGRDWATGELFF	TGTGCCAGCAGCGGCCGGGACTGGGCCACCGGGGAGCTGTTTTTT
TRBV4-1	NA	TRBD1	TRBJ2-3	CASSQRGPTDTQYF	TGCGCCAGCAGCCAAAGGGGGCCCACAGATACGCAGTATTTT
TRBV19	NA	NA	TRBJ1-2	CASSTFYGYTF	TGTGCCAGTAGTACCTTCTATGGCTACACCTTC
TRBV7-2	NA	TRBD1	TRBJ1-1	CASSPTGVFQEAFF	TGTGCCAGCAGCCCCACAGGGGTTTTTCAAGAGGCTTTCTTT
TRBV5-1	NA	NA	TRBJ1-1	CASRPTQGRGTEAFF	TGCGCCAGCAGACCGACACAGGGTCGGGGCACTGAAGCTTTCTTT
TRBV12-3/TRBV12-4	NA	NA	TRBJ2-1	CASRSTGFEQFF	TGTGCCAGCAGGTCAACAGGGTTCGAGCAGTTCTTC
TRBV27	NA	NA	TRBJ1-4	CASTLRGGATNEKLFF	TGTGCCAGCACCCTTCGGGGGGGAGCAACTAATGAAAAACTGTTTTTT
TRBV6-6	NA	TRBD1	TRBJ1-1	CASSTRQGNTEAFF	TGTGCCAGCAGTACCCGACAGGGGAACACTGAAGCTTTCTTT
TRBV6-5	NA	NA	TRBJ2-3	CASSPVSTDTQYF	TGTGCCAGCAGCCCCGTAAGCACAGATACGCAGTATTTT
TRBV10-3	NA	TRBD1	TRBJ1-3	CAIRDRVGNTIYF	TGTGCCATACGGGACAGGGTGGGAAACACCATATATTTT
TRBV10-3	NA	TRBD1	TRBJ2-5	CAISATGTEKETQYF	TGTGCCATCAGTGCTACCGGGACAGAAAAAGAGACCCAGTACTTC
TRBV5-8	NA	NA	TRBJ1-1	CASSVSGVHTEAFF	TGTGCCAGCAGCGTTTCAGGGGTGCACACTGAAGCTTTCTTT
TRBV5-4	NA	NA	TRBJ2-3	CASSLDGGPADTQYF	TGTGCCAGCAGCTTGGACGGGGGGCCCGCCGATACGCAGTATTTT
TRBV28	NA	NA	TRBJ1-4	CASSLLTSLQLFF	TGTGCCAGCAGTTTATTGACATCATTACAACTGTTTTTT
TRBV5-6	NA	NA	TRBJ2-2	CASTAISRSGELFF	TGTGCCAGCACAGCGATTAGTCGTTCCGGGGAGCTGTTTTTT
TRBV29-1	NA	TRBD2	TRBJ2-2	CSVLTGGGSTGELFF	TGCAGCGTTCTCACCGGGGGGGGAAGCACCGGGGAGCTGTTTTTT
TRBV5-4	NA	NA	TRBJ2-6	CATGISGANVLTF	TGTGCCACCGGGATCTCTGGGGCCAACGTCCTGACTTTC